This T cell receptor beta chain was recovered during a study of T-cell reconstitution after alpha-beta-depleted transplantation in children. About this clonotype: Its specificity is unknown. Being one base from a much bigger clone, this may be a read error.

Whole-study results and caveats: In patients about two months after transplant, alpha-beta T cells reportedly arose from several hundred expanded graft clones. Fresh T-cell production supplied most of the T-cell counts and diversity seen one year after transplant.

It was with unique molecular identifiers that the TCRbeta library was prepared. Each CDR3 protein is one row after TCRdb ran MiXCR on the PCR reads. The sample contains about 280,000 distinct CDR3 sequences, 11% of which appear only once. The CDR3 totals 17 residues. Germline CDR1 DFQATT, CDR2 SNEGSKA (reference sequence). The chain is built from TRBV20-1 and TRBJ2-5, with 12 bases that match TRBD2. The receptor was isolated from a male patient aged 2 to 10 who had a stem cell transplant for chronic granulomatous disease, so the T cells may come from the graft donor. The sequences come from peripheral blood, collected 180 days after TCRalphabeta/CD19-depleted stem cell transplant. Here the CDR3 reads CCARPSGREIRQETQYF. The CDR3 nucleotides read TGCTGTGCTAGACCTAGCGGGAGGGAGATAAGGCAAGAGACCCAGTACTTC.